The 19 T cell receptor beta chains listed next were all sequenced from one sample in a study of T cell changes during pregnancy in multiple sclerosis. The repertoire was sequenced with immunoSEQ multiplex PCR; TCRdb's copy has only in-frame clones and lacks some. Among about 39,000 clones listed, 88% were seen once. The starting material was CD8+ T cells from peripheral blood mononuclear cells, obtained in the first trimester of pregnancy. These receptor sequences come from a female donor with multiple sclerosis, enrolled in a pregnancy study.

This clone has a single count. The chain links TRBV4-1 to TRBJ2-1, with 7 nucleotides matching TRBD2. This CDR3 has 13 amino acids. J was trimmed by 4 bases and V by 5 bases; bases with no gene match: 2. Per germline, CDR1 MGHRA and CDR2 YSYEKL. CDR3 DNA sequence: TGCGCCAGCAGCACTAGCGTTTACAATGAGCAGTTCTTC. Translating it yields CASSTSVYNEQFF.

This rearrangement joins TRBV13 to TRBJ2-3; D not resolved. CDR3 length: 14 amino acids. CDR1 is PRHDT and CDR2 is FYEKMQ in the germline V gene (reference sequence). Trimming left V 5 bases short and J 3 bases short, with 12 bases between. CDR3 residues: CASSGEAETDTQYF. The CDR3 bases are TGTGCCAGCAGCGGAGAGGCAGAAACAGATACGCAGTATTTT.

This CDR3 reads CASTTDRRYDEQYF. CDR3 DNA: TGTGCCAGCACCACGGACAGGAGATACGACGAGCAGTACTTC. The genes are TRBV6-5 and TRBJ2-7; 7 bases align to TRBD1. This CDR3 is built from 14 residues. V lost 7 bases, J lost 5 bases, and 11 bases stayed unmatched. Germline values: CDR1 MNHEY, CDR2 SVGAGI.

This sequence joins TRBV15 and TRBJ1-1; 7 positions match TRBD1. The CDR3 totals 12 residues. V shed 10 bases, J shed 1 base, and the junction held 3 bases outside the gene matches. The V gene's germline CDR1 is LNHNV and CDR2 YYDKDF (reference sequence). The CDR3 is CAIRTGNTEAFF. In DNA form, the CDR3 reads TGTGCCATCAGGACAGGGAACACTGAAGCTTTCTTT.

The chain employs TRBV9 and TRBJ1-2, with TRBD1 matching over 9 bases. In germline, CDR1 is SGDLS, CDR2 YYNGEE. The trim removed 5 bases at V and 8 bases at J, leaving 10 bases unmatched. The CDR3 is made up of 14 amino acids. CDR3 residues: CASSATGGASGYTF. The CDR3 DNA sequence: TGTGCCAGCAGTGCTACAGGGGGCGCGTCGGGCTACACCTTC.

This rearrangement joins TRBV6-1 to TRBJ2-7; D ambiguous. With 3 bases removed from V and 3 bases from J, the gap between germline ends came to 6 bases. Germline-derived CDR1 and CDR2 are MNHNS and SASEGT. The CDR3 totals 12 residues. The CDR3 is CASSETLYEQYF. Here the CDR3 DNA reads TGTGCCAGCAGTGAGACACTCTACGAGCAGTACTTC.

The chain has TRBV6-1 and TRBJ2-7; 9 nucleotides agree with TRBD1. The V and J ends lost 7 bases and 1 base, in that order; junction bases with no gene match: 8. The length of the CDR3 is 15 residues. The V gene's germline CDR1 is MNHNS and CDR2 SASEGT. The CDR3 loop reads CASKVQGASSYEQYF. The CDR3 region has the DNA TGTGCCAGCAAGGTACAGGGGGCTTCGTCCTACGAGCAGTACTTC.

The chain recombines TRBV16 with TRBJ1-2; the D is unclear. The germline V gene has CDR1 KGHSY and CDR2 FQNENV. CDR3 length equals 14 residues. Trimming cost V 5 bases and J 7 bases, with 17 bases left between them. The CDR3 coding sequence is TGTGCCAGCAGCTTAAGATGGACTATGGGTGGCTACACCTTC. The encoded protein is CASSLRWTMGGYTF.

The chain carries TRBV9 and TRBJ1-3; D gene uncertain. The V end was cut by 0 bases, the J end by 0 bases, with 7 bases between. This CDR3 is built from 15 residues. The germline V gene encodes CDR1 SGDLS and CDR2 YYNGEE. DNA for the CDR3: TGTGCCAGCAGCGTAGAACAGAGCTCTGGAAACACCATATATTTT. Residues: CASSVEQSSGNTIYF.

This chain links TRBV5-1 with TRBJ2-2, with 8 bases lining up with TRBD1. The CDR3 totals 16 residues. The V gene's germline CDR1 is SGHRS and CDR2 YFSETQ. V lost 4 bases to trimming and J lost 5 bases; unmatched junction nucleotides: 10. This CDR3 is CASSAPGQEGTGELFF. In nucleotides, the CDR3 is TGCGCCAGCAGCGCCCCGGGACAGGAGGGGACCGGGGAGCTGTTTTTT.

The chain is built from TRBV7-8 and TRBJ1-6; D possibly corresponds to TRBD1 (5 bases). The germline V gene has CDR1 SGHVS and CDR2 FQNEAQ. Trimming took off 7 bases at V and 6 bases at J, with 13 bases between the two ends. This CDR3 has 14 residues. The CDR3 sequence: CASTHDRINSPLHF. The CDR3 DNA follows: TGTGCCAGCACCCATGACAGAATTAATTCACCCCTCCACTTT.

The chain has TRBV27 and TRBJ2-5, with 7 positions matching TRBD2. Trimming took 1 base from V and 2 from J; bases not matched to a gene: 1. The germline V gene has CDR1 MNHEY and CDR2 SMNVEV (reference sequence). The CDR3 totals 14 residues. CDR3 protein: CASSLLRGQETQYF. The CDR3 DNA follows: TGTGCCAGCAGTTTATTGCGGGGGCAAGAGACCCAGTACTTC.

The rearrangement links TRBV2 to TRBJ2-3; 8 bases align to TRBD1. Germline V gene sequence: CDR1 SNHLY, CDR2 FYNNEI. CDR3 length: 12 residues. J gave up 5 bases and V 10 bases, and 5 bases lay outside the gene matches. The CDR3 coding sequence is TGTGCCAACTCCGGACAGGGAGATACGCAGTATTTT. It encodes CANSGQGDTQYF.

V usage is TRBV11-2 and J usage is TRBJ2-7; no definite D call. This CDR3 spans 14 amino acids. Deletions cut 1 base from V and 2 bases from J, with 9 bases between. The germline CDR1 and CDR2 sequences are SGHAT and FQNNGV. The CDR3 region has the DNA TGTGCCAGCAGCTTAGGAGTCGGTACCTACGAGCAGTACTTC. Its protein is CASSLGVGTYEQYF. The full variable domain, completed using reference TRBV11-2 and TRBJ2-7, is EAGVAQSPRYKIIEKRQSVAFWCNPISGHATLYWYQQILGQGPKLLIQFQNNGVVDDSQLPKDRFSAERLKGVDSTLKIQPAKLEDSAVYLCASSLGVGTYEQYFGPGTRLTVT.

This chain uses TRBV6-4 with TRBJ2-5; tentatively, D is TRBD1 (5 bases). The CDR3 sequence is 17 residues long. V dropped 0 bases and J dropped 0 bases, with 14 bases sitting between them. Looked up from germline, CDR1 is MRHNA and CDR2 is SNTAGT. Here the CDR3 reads CASSDSHGAVHQETQYF. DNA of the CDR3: TGTGCCAGCAGTGACTCGCATGGGGCCGTGCACCAAGAGACCCAGTACTTC.

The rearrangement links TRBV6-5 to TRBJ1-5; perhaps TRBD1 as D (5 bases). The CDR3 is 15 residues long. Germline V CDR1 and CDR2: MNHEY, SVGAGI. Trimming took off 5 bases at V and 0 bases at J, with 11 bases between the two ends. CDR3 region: CASSPGRYSNQPQHF. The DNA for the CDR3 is TGTGCCAGCAGTCCAGGGAGGTATAGCAATCAGCCCCAGCATTTT.

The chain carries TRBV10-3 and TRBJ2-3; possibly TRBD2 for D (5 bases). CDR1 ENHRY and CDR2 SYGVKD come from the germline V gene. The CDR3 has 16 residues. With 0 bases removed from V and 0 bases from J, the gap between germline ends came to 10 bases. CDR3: CAISESPAVSTDTQYF. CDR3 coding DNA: TGTGCCATCAGTGAGTCACCAGCGGTTAGCACAGATACGCAGTATTTT.

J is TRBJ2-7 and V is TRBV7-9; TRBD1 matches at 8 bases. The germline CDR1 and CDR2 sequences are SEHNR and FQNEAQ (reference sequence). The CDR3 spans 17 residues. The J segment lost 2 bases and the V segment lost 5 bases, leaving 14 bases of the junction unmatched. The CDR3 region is CASSTTTHRDRTYEQYF. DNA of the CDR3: TGTGCCAGCAGCACAACAACACACCGGGACAGGACCTACGAGCAGTACTTC.

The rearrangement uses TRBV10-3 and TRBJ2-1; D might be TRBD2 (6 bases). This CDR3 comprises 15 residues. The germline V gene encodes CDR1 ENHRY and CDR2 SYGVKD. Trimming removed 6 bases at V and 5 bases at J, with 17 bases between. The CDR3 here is CAIRWDSTLHNEQFF. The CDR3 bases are TGTGCCATCAGATGGGACTCAACCCTACACAATGAGCAGTTCTTC.